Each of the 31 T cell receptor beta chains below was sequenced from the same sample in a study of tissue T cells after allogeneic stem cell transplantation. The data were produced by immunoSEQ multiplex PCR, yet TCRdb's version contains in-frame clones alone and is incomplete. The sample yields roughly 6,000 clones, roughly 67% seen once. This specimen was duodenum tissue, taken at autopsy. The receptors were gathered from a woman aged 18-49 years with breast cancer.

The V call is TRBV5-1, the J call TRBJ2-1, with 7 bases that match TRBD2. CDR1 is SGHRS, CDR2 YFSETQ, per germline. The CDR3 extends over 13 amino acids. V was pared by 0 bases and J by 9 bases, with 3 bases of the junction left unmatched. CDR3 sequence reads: CASSLEGRGEQFF. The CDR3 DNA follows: TGCGCCAGCAGCTTGGAAGGGAGGGGTGAGCAGTTCTTC.

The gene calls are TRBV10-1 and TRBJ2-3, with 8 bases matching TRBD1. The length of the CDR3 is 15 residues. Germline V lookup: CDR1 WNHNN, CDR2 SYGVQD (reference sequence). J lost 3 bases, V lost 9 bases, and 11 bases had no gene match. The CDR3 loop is CARGSDREVTDTQYF. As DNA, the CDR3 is TGCGCCAGGGGATCGGACAGGGAGGTTACAGATACGCAGTATTTT.

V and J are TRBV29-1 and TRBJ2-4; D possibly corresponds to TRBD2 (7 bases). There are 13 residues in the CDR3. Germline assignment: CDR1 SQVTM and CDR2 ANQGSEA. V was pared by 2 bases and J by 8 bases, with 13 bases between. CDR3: CSVESGDMDIQYF. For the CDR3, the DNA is TGCAGCGTTGAAAGCGGGGACATGGACATTCAGTACTTC.

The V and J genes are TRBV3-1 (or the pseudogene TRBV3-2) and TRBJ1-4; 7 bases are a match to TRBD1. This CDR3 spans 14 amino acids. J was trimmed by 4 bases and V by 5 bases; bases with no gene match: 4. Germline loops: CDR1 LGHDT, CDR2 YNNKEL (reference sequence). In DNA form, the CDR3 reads TGTGCCAGCAGCAAACAGGGGATTAATGAAAAACTGTTTTTT. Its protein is CASSKQGINEKLFF.

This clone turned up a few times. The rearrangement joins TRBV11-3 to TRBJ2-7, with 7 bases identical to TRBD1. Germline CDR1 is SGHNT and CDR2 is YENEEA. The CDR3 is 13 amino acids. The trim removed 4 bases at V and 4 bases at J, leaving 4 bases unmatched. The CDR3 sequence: CASSYSQGYEQYF. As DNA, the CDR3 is TGTGCCAGCAGCTACTCACAGGGGTACGAGCAGTACTTC. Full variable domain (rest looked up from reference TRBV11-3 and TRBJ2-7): EAGVVQSPRYKIIEKKQPVAFWCNPISGHNTLYWYLQNLGQGPELLIRYENEEAVDDSQLPKDRFSAERLKGVDSTLKIQPAELGDSAVYLCASSYSQGYEQYFGPGTRLTVT.

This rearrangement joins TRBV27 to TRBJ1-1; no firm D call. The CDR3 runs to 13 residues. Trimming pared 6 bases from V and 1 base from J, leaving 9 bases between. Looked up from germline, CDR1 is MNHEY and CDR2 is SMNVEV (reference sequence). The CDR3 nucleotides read TGTGCCAGCAGCTACCGACGGAACACTGAAGCTTTCTTT. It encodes CASSYRRNTEAFF.

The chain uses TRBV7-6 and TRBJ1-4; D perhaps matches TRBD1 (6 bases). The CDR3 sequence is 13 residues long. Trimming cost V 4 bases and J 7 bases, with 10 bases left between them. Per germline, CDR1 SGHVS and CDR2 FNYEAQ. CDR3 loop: CASSSGGGEKLFF. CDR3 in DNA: TGTGCCAGCAGCTCGGGAGGGGGTGAAAAACTGTTTTTT.

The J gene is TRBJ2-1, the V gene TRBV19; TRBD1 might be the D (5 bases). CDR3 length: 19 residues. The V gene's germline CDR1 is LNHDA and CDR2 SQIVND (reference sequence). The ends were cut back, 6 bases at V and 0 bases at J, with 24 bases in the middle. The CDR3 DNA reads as TGTGCCAGTAGCCAGGAAGTGGGCAGGGCCGAATTCTCCTACAATGAGCAGTTCTTC. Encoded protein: CASSQEVGRAEFSYNEQFF.

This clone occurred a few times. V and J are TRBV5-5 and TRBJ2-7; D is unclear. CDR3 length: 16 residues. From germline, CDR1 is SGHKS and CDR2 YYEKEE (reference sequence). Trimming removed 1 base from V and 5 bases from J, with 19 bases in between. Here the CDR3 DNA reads TGTGCCAGCAGCTTGAGTCGGCTAGTCCTCACGGACGAGCAGTACTTC. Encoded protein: CASSLSRLVLTDEQYF.

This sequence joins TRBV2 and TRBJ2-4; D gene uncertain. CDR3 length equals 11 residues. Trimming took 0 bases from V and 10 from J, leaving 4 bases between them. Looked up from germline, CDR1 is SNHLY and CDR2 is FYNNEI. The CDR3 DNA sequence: TGTGCCAGCAGTGAAGCGGGGATTCAGTACTTC. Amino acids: CASSEAGIQYF.

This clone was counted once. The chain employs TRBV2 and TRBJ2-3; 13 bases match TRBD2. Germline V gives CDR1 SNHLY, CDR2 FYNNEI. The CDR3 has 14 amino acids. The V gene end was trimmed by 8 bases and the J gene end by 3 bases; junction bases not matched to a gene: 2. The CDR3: CASGLAGVTDTQYF. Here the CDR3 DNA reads TGTGCCAGCGGACTAGCGGGAGTAACAGATACGCAGTATTTT. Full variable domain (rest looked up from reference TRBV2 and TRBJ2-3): EPEVTQTPSHQVTQMGQEVILRCVPISNHLYFYWYRQILGQKVEFLVSFYNNEISEKSEIFDDQFSVERPDGSNFTLKIRSTKLEDSAMYFCASGLAGVTDTQYFGPGTRLTVL.

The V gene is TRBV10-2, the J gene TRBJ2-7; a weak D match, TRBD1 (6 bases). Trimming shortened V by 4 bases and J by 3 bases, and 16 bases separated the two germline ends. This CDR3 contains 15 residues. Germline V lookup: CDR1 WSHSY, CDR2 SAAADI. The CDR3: CASSGVLTGFYEQYF. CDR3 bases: TGCGCCAGCAGTGGCGTCTTGACAGGTTTCTACGAGCAGTACTTC.

DNA of the CDR3: TGTGCCAGCAGAGGAGCGGGTGGGTGGCCCATTCAGTACTTC. It is translated as CASRGAGGWPIQYF. The rearrangement joins TRBV2 to TRBJ2-4, with D possibly TRBD2 on 6 matching bases. Germline V gene sequence: CDR1 SNHLY, CDR2 FYNNEI. The CDR3 consists of 14 residues. The ends were cut back, 6 bases at V and 9 bases at J, with 18 bases in the middle.

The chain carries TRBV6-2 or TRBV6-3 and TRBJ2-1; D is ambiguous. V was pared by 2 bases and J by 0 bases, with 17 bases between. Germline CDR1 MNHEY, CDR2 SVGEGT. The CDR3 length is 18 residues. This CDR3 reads CASSYTPRQSTSYNEQFF. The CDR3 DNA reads TGTGCCAGCAGTTACACCCCCAGGCAATCAACCTCCTACAATGAGCAGTTCTTC.

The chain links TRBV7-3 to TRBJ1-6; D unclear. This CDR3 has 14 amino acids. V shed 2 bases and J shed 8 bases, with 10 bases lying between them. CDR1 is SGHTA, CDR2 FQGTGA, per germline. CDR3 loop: CASSLVHRHSPLHF. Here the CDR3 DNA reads TGTGCCAGCAGCTTAGTGCACCGGCATTCACCCCTCCACTTT. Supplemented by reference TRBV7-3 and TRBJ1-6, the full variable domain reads GAGVSQTPSNKVTEKGKYVELRCDPISGHTALYWYRQSLGQGPEFLIYFQGTGAADDSGLPNDRFFAVRPEGSVSTLKIQRTERGDSAVYLCASSLVHRHSPLHFGNGTRLTVT.

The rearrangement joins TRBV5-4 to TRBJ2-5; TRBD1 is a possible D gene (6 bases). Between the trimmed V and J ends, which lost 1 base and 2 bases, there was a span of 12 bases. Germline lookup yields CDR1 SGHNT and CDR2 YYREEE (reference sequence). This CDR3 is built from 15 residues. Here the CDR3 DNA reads TGTGCCAGCAGCTTGTTAGGACAGCCTCAAGAGACCCAGTACTTC. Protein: CASSLLGQPQETQYF. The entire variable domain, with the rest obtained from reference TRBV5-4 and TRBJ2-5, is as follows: ETGVTQSPTHLIKTRGQQVTLRCSSQSGHNTVSWYQQALGQGPQFIFQYYREEENGRGNFPPRFSGLQFPNYSSELNVNALELDDSALYLCASSLLGQPQETQYFGPGTRLLVL.

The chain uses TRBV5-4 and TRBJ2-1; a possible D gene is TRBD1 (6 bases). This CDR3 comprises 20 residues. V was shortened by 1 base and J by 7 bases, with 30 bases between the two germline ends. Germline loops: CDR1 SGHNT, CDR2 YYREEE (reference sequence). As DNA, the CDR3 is TGTGCCAGCAGCTTGAGTGTGACGGGCGCAGGTTGGGGGCGCAAAAATGAGCAGTTCTTC. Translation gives CASSLSVTGAGWGRKNEQFF.

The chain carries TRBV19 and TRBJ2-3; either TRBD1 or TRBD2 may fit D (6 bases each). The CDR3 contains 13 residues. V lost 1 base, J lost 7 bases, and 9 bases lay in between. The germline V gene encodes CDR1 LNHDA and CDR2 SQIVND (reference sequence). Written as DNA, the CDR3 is TGTGCCAGTAGTATAGCGGGGGCGAATACGCAGTATTTT. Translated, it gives CASSIAGANTQYF.

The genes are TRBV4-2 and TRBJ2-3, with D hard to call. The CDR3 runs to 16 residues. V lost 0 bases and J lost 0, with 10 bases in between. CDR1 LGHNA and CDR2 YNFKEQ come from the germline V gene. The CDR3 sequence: CASSQDSPDSTDTQYF. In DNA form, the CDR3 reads TGTGCCAGCAGCCAAGATAGTCCGGACAGCACAGATACGCAGTATTTT.

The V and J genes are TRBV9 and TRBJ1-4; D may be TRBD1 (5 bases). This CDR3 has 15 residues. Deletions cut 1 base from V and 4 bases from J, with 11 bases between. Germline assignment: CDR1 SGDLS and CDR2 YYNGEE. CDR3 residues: CASSVLPGHNEKLFF. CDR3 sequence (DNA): TGTGCCAGCAGCGTATTACCCGGACATAATGAAAAACTGTTTTTT.

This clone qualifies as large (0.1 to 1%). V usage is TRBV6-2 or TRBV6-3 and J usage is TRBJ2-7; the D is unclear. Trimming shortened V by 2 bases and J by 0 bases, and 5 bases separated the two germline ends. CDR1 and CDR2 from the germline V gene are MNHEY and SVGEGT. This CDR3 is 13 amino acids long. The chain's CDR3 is CASSYVGSYEQYF. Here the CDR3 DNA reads TGTGCCAGCAGTTACGTGGGCTCCTACGAGCAGTACTTC.

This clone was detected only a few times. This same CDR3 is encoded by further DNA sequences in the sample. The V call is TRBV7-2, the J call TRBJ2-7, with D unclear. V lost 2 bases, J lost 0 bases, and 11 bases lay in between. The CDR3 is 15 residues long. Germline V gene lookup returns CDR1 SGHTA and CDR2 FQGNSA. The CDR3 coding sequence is TGTGCCAGCAGCTTACGCACGGAGTTCTCCTACGAGCAGTACTTC. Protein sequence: CASSLRTEFSYEQYF.

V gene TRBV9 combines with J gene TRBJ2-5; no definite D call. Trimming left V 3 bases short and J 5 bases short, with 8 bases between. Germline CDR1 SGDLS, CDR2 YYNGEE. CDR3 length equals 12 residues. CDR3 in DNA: TGTGCCAGCAGCGGAAATTCGGAGACCCAGTACTTC. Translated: CASSGNSETQYF.

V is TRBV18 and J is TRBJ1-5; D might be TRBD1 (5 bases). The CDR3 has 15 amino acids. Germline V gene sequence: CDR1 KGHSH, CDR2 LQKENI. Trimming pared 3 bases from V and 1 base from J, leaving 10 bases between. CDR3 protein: CASSPRVGSNQPQHF. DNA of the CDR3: TGTGCCAGCTCACCCAGGGTAGGGAGCAATCAGCCCCAGCATTTT. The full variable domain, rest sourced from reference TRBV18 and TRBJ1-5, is NAGVMQNPRHLVRRRGQEARLRCSPMKGHSHVYWYRQLPEEGLKFMVYLQKENIIDESGMPKERFSAEFPKEGPSILRIQQVVRGDSAAYFCASSPRVGSNQPQHFGDGTRLSIL.

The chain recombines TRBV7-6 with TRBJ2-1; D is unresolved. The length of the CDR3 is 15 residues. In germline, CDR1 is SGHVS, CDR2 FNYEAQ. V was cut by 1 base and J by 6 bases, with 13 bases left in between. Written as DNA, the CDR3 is TGTGCCAGCAGCTTAGAAGCGTTCACCGCCAATGAGCAGTTCTTC. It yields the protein CASSLEAFTANEQFF. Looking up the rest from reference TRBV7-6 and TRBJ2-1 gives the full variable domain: GAGVSQSPRYKVTKRGQDVALRCDPISGHVSLYWYRQALGQGPEFLTYFNYEAQQDKSGLPNDRFSAERPEGSISTLTIQRTEQRDSAMYRCASSLEAFTANEQFFGPGTRLTVL.

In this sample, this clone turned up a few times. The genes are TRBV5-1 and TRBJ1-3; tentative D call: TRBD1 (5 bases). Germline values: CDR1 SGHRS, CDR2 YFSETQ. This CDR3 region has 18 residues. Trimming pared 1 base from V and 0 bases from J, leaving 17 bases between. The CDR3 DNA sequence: TGCGCCAGCAGCTTGAGGGGCGCGGGGACCTTCTCTGGAAACACCATATATTTT. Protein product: CASSLRGAGTFSGNTIYF.

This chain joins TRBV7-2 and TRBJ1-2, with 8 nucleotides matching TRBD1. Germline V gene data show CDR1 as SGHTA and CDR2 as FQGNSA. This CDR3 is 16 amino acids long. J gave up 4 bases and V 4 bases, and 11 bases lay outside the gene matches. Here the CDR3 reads CASSSTAGGDTYGYTF. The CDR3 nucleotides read TGTGCCAGCAGCTCGACCGCAGGGGGCGATACCTATGGCTACACCTTC.

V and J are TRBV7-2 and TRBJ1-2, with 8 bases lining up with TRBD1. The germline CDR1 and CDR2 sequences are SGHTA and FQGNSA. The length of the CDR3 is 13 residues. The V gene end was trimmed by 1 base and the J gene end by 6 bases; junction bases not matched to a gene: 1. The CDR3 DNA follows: TGTGCCAGCAGCTTAGGCAGGGGGCATGGCTACACCTTC. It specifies CASSLGRGHGYTF.

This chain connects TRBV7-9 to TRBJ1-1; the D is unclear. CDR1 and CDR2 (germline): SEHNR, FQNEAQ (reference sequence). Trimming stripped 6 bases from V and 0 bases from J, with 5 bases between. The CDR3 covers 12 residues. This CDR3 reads CASSLMNTEAFF. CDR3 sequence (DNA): TGTGCCAGCAGTCTGATGAACACTGAAGCTTTCTTT.

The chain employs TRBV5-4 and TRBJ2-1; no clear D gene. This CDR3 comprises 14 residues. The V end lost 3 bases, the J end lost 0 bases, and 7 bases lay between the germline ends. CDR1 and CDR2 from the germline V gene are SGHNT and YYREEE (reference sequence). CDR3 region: CASSSRSSYNEQFF. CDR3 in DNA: TGTGCCAGCAGCTCCAGGAGCTCCTACAATGAGCAGTTCTTC.

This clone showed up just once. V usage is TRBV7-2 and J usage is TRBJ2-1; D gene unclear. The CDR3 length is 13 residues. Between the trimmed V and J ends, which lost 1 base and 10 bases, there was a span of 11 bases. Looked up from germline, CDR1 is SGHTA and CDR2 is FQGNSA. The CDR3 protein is CASSLGRDSEQFF. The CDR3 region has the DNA TGTGCCAGCAGCTTAGGGCGCGATAGCGAGCAGTTCTTC.